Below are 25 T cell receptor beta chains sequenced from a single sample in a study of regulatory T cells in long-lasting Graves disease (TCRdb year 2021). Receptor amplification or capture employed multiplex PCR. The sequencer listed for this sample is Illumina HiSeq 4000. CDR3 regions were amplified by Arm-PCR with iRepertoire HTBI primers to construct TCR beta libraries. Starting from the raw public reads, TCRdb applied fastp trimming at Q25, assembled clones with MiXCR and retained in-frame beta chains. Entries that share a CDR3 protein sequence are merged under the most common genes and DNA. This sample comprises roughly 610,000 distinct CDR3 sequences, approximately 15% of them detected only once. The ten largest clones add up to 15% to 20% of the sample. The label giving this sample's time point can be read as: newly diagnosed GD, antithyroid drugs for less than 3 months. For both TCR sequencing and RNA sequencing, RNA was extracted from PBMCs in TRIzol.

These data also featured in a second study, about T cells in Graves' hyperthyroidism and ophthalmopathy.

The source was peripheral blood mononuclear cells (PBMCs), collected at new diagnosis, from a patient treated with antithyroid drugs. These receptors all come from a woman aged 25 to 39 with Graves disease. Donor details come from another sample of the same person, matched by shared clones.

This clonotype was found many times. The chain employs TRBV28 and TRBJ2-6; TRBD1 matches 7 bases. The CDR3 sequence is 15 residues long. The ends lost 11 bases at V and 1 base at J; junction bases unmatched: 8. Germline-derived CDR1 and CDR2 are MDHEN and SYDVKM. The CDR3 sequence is CAGCSGGSGANVLTF. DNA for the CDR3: TGTGCCGGCTGCTCAGGGGGATCTGGGGCCAACGTCCTGACTTTC.

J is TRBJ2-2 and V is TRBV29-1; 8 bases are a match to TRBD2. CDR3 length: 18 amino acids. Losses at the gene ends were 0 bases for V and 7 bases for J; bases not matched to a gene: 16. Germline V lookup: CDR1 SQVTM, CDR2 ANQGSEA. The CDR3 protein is CSVEDSLGLEGVNGELFF. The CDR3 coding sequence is TGCAGCGTTGAAGATTCACTGGGACTAGAGGGGGTCAACGGGGAGCTGTTTTTT.

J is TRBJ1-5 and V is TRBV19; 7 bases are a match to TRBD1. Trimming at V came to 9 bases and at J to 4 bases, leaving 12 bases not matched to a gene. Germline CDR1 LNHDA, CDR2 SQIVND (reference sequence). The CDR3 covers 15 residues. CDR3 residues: CASDSAGQTNQPQHF. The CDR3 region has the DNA TGTGCCAGCGACTCCGCGGGACAGACGAATCAGCCCCAGCATTTT.

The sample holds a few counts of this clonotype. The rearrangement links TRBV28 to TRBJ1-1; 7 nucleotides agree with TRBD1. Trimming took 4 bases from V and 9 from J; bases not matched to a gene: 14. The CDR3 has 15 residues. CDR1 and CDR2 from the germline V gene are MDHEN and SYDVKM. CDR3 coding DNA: TGTGCCAGCAGTTCCTATTCCCCCTTGACAGGGAAAGCTTTCTTT. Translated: CASSSYSPLTGKAFF. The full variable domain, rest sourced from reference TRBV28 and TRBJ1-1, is DVKVTQSSRYLVKRTGEKVFLECVQDMDHENMFWYRQDPGLGLRLIYFSYDVKMKEKGDIPEGYSVSREKKERFSLILESASTNQTSMYLCASSSYSPLTGKAFFGQGTRLTVV.

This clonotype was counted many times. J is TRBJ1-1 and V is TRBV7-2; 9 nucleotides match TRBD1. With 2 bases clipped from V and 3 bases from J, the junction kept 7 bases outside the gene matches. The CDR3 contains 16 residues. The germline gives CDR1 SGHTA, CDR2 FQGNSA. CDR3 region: CASSLRTGTGYTEAFF. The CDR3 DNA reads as TGTGCCAGCAGCTTAAGGACCGGGACAGGGTACACTGAAGCTTTCTTT.

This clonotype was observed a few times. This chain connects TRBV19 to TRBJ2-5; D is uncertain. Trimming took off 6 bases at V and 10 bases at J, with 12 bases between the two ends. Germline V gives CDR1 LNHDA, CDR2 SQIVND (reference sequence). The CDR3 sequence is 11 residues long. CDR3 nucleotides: TGTGCCAGTAGGGGTGGGCGTGGCCAGTACTTC. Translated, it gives CASRGGRGQYF.

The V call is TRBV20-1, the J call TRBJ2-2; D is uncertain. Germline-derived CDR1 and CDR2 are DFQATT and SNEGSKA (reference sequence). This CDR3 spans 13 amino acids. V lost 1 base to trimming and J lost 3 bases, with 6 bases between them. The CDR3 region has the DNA TGCAGTGCTAGAGGACCATACACCGGGGAGCTGTTTTTT. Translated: CSARGPYTGELFF.

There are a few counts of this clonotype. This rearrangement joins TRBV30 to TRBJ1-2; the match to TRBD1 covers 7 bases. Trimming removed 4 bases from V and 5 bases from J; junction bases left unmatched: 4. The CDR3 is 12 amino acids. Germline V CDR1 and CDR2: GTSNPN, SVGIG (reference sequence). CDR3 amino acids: CAWNTGEYGYTF. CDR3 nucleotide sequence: TGTGCCTGGAACACAGGGGAATATGGCTACACCTTC. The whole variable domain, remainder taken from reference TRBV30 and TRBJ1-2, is SQTIHQWPATLVQPVGSPLSLECTVEGTSNPNLYWYRQAAGRGLQLLFYSVGIGQISSEVPQNLSASRPQDRQFILSSKKLLLSDSGFYLCAWNTGEYGYTFGSGTRLTVV.

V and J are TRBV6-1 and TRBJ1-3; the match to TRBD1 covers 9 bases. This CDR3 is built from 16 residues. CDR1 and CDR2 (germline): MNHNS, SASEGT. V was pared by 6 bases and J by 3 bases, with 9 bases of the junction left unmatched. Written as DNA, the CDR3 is TGTGCCAGCAGAAAAAACAGGGGGCCATATGGAAACACCATATATTTT. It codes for CASRKNRGPYGNTIYF.

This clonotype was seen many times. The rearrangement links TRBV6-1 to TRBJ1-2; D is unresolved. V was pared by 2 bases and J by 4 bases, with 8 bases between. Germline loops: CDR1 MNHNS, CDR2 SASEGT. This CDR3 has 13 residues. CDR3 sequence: CASSETASYGYTF. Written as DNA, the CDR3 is TGTGCCAGCAGTGAAACGGCCTCCTATGGCTACACCTTC.

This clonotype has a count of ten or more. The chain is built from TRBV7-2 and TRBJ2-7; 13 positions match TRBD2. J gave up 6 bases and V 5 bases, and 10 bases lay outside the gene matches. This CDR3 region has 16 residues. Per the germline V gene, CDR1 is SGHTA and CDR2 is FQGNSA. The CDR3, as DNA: TGTGCCAGCAGCCTATGGACTAGCGGGAGCCGTGGCGAGCAGTACTTC. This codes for CASSLWTSGSRGEQYF.

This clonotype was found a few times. The CDR3 bases are TGCAGTGCCCCCCGAACAGGGGCCGTAGCCAAAAACATTCAGTACTTC. Translated: CSAPRTGAVAKNIQYF. The chain joins TRBV20-1 to TRBJ2-4; the match to TRBD1 covers 7 bases. Trimming took 6 bases from V and 0 from J; bases not matched to a gene: 11. Germline CDR1 reads DFQATT; CDR2 reads SNEGSKA (reference sequence). The CDR3 length is 16 residues.

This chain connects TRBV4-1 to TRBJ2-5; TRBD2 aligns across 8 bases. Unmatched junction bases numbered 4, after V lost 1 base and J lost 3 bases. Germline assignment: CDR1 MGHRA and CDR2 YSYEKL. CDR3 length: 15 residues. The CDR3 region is CASSQGAAGEETQYF. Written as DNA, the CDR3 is TGCGCCAGCAGCCAAGGGGCAGCGGGAGAAGAGACCCAGTACTTC.

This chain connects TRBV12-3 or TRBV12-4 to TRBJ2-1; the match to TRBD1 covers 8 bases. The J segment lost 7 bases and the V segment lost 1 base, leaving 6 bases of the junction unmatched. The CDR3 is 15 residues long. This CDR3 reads CASSLEQGVKNEQFF. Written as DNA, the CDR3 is TGTGCCAGCAGTTTAGAACAGGGGGTTAAAAATGAGCAGTTCTTC.

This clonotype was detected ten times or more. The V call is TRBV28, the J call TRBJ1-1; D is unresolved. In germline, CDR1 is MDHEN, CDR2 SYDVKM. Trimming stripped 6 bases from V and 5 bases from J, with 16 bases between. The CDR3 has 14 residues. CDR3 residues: CASRKRTDETEAFF. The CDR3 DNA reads TGTGCCAGCAGAAAAAGGACGGATGAAACTGAAGCTTTCTTT.

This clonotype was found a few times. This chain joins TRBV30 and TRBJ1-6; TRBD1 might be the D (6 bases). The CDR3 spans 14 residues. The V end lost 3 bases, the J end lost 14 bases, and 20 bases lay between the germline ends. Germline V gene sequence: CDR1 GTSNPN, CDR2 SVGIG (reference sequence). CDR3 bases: TGTGCCTGGAGCGATTATACAGGACCAGGGGCCCTCCACTTT. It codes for CAWSDYTGPGALHF.

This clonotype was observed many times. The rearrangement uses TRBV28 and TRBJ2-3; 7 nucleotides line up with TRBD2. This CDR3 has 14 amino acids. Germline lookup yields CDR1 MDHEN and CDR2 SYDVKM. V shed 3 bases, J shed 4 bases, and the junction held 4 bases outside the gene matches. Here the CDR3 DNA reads TGTGCCAGCAGTTTGGGGGGGGTGGCAGATACGCAGTATTTT. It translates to CASSLGGVADTQYF.

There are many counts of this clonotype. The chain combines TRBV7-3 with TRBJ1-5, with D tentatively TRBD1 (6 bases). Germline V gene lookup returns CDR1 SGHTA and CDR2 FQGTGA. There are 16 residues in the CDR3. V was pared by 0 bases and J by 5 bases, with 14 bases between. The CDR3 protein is CASSLTNQGKDQPQHF. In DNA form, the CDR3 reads TGTGCCAGCAGCTTAACGAACCAGGGGAAGGATCAGCCCCAGCATTTT.

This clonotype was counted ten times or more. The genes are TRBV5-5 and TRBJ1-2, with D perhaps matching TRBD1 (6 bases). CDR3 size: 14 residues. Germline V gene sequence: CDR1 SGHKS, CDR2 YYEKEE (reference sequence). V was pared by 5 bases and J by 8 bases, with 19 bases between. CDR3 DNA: TGTGCCAGCAGGTTCGCTGGGGGCTTTCACGGCTACACCTTC. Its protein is CASRFAGGFHGYTF.

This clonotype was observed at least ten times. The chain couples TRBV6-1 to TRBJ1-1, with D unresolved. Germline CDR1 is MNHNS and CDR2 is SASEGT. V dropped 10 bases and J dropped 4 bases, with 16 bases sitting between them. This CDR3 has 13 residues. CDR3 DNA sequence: TGTGCCACCAAGCCCTGGGAGGGCACTGAAGCTTTCTTT. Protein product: CATKPWEGTEAFF.

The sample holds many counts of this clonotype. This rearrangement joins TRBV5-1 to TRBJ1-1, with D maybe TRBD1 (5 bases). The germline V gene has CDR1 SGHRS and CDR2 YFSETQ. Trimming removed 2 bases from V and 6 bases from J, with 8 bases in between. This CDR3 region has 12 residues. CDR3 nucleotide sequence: TGCGCCAGCAGCTTTGGGACGGCTGAAGCTTTCTTT. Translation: CASSFGTAEAFF.

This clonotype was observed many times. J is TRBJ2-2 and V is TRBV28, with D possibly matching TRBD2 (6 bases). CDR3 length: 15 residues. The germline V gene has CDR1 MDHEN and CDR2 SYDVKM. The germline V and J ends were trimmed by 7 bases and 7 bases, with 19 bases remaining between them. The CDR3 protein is CASTWDFPLGGELFF. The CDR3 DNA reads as TGTGCCAGCACCTGGGACTTCCCCCTGGGCGGGGAGCTGTTTTTT.

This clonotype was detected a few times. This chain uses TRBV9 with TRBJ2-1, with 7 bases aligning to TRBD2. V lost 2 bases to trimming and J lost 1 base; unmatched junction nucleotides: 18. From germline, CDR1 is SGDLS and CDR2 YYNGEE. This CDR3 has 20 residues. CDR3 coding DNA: TGTGCCAGCAGCGTGAACCCGGGACTACTTGTTCAGCGGTCCTACAATGAGCAGTTCTTC. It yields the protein CASSVNPGLLVQRSYNEQFF.

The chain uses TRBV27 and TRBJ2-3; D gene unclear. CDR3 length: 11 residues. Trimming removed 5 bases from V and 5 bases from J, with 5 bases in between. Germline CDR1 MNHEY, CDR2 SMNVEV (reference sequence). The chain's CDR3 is CASSRKDTQYF. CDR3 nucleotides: TGTGCCAGCAGTAGGAAAGATACGCAGTATTTT.

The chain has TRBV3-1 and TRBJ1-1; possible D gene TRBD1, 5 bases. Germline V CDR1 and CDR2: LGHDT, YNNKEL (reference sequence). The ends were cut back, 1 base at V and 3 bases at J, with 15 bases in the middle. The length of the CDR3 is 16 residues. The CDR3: CASSQAPGVVDTEAFF. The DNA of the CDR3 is TGTGCCAGCAGCCAAGCTCCGGGGGTCGTTGACACTGAAGCTTTCTTT.